This TCR beta chain is drawn from a study of beta chain features in type 1 diabetes (dated by TCRdb to 2017 to 2018). Context from the whole study: No differences in mean age, gender distribution, total cell number or subset yield were found between patients and healthy donors. The study compared TCRB repertoires of sorted circulating CD4+ T cell subsets between recently diagnosed type 1 diabetes patients and matched healthy donors. Regulatory and stem cell-like memory subsets were obtained from only 8 patients and roughly 8 healthy donors, while naive and central memory subsets were obtained from all 30 or so donors. A total of just under 110,000,000 sorted cells were examined across all samples, and RNA yield correlated strongly with the number of cells per subset.

Study-wide conclusions, independent of this receptor: Because the HLA sub-analyses included only small numbers of individuals, any influence of HLA type on TCRB rearrangement was left unresolved. Naive, central memory and regulatory TCRB repertoires appeared to be more similar among patients than among healthy donors. PCR might favor shorter templates, but patient and control samples were amplified and corrected together, so any skew would affect both groups equally. In all four CD4+ subsets, TCRB CDR3 length was moderately but significantly shorter in type 1 diabetes patients. Because cDNA rather than genomic DNA was sequenced, highly expressing activated cells could have been over-represented, although no difference in activation and CD3 levels was found between groups. At VDJ recombination sites, patients with type 1 diabetes made fewer insertions and deleted more nucleotides, a pattern implying thymic rearrangement abnormalities.

The High Capacity cDNA Reverse Transcription Kit was used to reverse transcribe all of the isolated RNA, meaning that expressed TCRB transcripts were what got sequenced. Deep immunoSEQ sequencing was performed on naive, central memory and regulatory T cell samples, with an average of roughly 3.3 million total reads per sample. Sorted cells were lysed in RLT buffer and RNA was extracted with DNase-treated RNeasy Micro or Mini kits, depending on cell number. Each cell subset was processed separately to prevent cross-contamination, with patient and healthy donor samples processed together. The immunoSEQ multiplex PCR was used to amplify TCRB sequences from cDNA, generating 87-bp fragments that spanned the CDR3 region. Amplicons were sequenced on the Illumina HiSeq platform. The study's own analysis went as follows. PCR bias was corrected computationally using synthetic template baselines, and reads within Hamming distance 2 were collapsed, with unmergeable singletons discarded. Reads were aligned against IMGT to assign V, D and J genes, CDR3 length and insertions or deletions at six rearrangement sites. Within each subset, clonotype counts were normalized to sorted cell number, after which true diversity and Gini coefficients were computed with the tcR R package. The overlap coefficient, calculated on TCRB nucleotide sequences, was used to measure repertoire sharing. As a proxy for the pre-selection repertoire, out-of-frame TCRB sequences from naive cells were analyzed. TCRdb stores this immuneACCESS table with in-frame sequences only. Part of the clones is absent; in the studies checked, under half of the shortfall reflects unresolved V genes, and no reason is known for the rest. From that table come the V and J calls and clone size; the DNA was used to work out D and trimming. The sample records fewer than 350,000 clones, over 12% of which are singletons. Of the sample, 0.015% to 0.017% is held by the ten largest clones.

Inclusive of the bounding cysteine and phenylalanine, the CDR3 is 15 residues long. CDR3 DNA is the only sequence kept; it has 45 bases, read in frame from the first base. The germline V gene sets CDR1 to SQVTM and CDR2 to ANQGSEA. V loses 6 bases at its end and J loses 4 bases; junction bases beyond the gene matches: 11. With regard to this clone: Its target antigen remains unknown. Per-base qualities were not stored, and no clone one base away is much larger.

A single peripheral blood draw of around 120 mL on average was collected from each donor into heparinised tubes. Using a panel that included CD45RO, CCR7, CD25, CD127, CD95 and CD27, naive, central memory, regulatory and stem cell-like memory CD4+ T cells were sorted on a BD FACSAria II. A purity above 98% was achieved for all sorted populations. PBMCs were isolated immediately by Lymphoprep density gradient centrifugation and stained directly without culture. To minimize batch effects, samples were stained and sorted in pairs, one healthy donor with one patient per experiment. The sequenced sample was naive CD4+ T cells from blood. The sample's cell subset or site, from its label and the paper: true naive CD4+ T cells. In this chain, TRBV29-1 is recombined with TRBJ2-1; 8 junctional bases match TRBD2. This clonotype was sampled from a man between 18 and 35 years old with type 1 diabetes. CDR3 reads: CSVSRAAGAYNEQFF. Here is the DNA: TGCAGCGTCTCCCGGGCAGCGGGGGCTTACAATGAGCAGTTCTTC.